This TCR beta chain comes out of a study of blood T cells in healthy people across ages (dated by TCRdb to 2013 to 2016). About the investigation overall: In model experiments, template switching captured about one uniquely barcoded TCR beta cDNA molecule for every two T cells. Using deep sequencing normalized with unique cDNA molecular identifiers, the study measured how TCR beta repertoire diversity changes with age. Donors were grouped into four age groups: young (average about 15 years), middle-aged (39), aged (62) and long-lived (around 80). For two donors (one aged 18 to 29 and one aged 80 or older), the study analyzed two additional independent replicas of 1 million unique cDNA reads from the same blood draw. To avoid experimental bias, donors of different ages were spread randomly across the sequencing lanes. Study-level results and caveats: Compared with the aged group, the long-lived group had more naive CD4+ T cells, fewer expanded clones and increased TCR diversity, a pattern suggesting age selection. Donor CMV infection status was unknown, potentially confounding age-related changes in expanded clonotypes. There was a strong correlation between observed TCR beta diversity and the percentage of naive T cells measured by flow cytometry. As age increased, observed TCR beta diversity per million T cells dropped in a roughly linear way, and a significant reduction was already evident by age roughly 36. Estimates of total diversity based on one million sequenced T cells were considered lower bounds and underestimates. Because profiling used bulk unsorted PBMCs, naive and antigen-experienced compartments could not be compared conclusively.

Inclusive of the bounding cysteine and phenylalanine, the CDR3 is 14 residues long. Only CDR3 DNA remains: 42 bases, in frame from the first base. The germline V gene yields MNHEY for CDR1 and SVGEGT for CDR2. V is reduced by 2 bases and J by 5 bases, leaving a spacing of 12 bases between them. The roughly 42 donors, aged roughly 6 to 100 years, were systemically healthy Caucasian individuals from Russia. About 10 milliliters of peripheral blood were collected from each donor into EDTA-treated Vacutainer tubes. PBMCs were isolated by Ficoll-Paque density-gradient centrifugation, with at least 6 million obtained per sample. Total RNA was extracted from PBMCs with Trizol reagent, with at least 6 micrograms obtained per sample. For every donor, an aliquot of PBMCs went through flow cytometry to measure the percentages of naive CD45RAhigh/CD27high T cells. A few counts support this clonotype. Which antigen it targets is not known. Per-nucleotide qualities are absent, and no much larger clonotype sits a single base away.

The receptor library was made with 5' RACE. A second about 7 to 12 cycle PCR used a sample-barcoded 5' primer and a J-beta primer mix. A unique molecular identifier was introduced onto each TCR beta cDNA molecule by a template-switch 5' adaptor carrying 12 random nucleotides. Each sample yielded at least 2.5 million CDR3-containing paired-end reads. The Mint cDNA synthesis kit, primed by a TRBC-specific oligonucleotide, was used to synthesize first-strand cDNA from all RNA. All cDNA was treated with uracil-DNA glycosylase and then went through a first 18-cycle PCR with the universal primers M1SS and BC2_uni_R. From the authors' description of their analysis: For normalization, 1 million high-quality reads were randomly selected from each sample, with every read carrying a distinct molecular identifier. Reads with shared molecular identifiers were discarded instead of being binned into consensus sequences. MiTCR, with a Q25 quality threshold and the strictest error-elimination algorithm, was used for CDR3 identification, clonotype clustering and error correction. A nonparametric unseen species model with Euler transformation was used to estimate a lower bound on total TCR beta diversity. The public sequencing data were trimmed at Q25 with fastp and processed into clonotypes with MiXCR by TCRdb, which kept only in-frame beta chains. Rows matching on CDR3 protein sequence are summarized as one entry with the most common DNA and genes. TCRdb's processing, not the study's, gives the V and J calls here. The sample table shows 1.5 million to 2 million distinct CDR3 sequences, and about 39% are seen once. In total, the top ten clones hold around 23% of the sample.

Sequenced: blood. This sequence originates from a human donor in good health. The chain was built from TRBV6-2 or TRBV6-3 and TRBJ2-5; TRBD1 is possibly the D segment (5 matching bases). CDR3 protein: CASSYLRAGETQYF. The sequence in DNA is TGTGCCAGCAGTTACCTCAGGGCAGGGGAGACCCAGTACTTC.